Below, 7 T cell receptor beta chains from the same sample are listed, as sequenced in a study of blood T cell repertoires in COVID-19. This table comes from immunoSEQ multiplex PCR, and its TCRdb copy is limited to in-frame clones, with some not included. The sample shows about 310,000 clones, approximately 88% of them seen only once. Sequencing was performed on PBMCs or T cells enriched from blood (not recorded which). All receptors derive from a man in his 60s who had recovered from COVID-19.

Comments on this clone: Other DNA sequences in this specimen translate into the identical CDR3. The J gene is TRBJ2-3, the V gene TRBV2; TRBD2 aligns across 13 bases. The germline V gene encodes CDR1 SNHLY and CDR2 FYNNEI. V was pared by 9 bases and J by 0 bases, with 9 bases of the junction left unmatched. The CDR3 covers 17 residues. CDR3 sequence: CASAGLAGVSSTDTQYF. DNA for the CDR3: TGTGCCAGTGCCGGACTAGCGGGAGTTTCTAGCACAGATACGCAGTATTTT.

The V gene is TRBV5-4, the J gene TRBJ2-2, with 12 bases matching TRBD1. The CDR3 is 15 amino acids. V shed 4 bases, J shed 7 bases, and the junction held 5 bases outside the gene matches. Per germline, CDR1 SGHNT and CDR2 YYREEE (reference sequence). CDR3 DNA: TGTGCCAGCAGCAGGGGACAGGGGGCGGACGGGGAGCTGTTTTTT. This codes for CASSRGQGADGELFF.

V gene TRBV5-1 combines with J gene TRBJ2-7, with D uncertain. V was cut by 0 bases and J by 0 bases, with 4 bases left in between. Germline loops: CDR1 SGHRS, CDR2 YFSETQ. CDR3 length: 13 residues. CDR3 sequence reads: CASSLGYSYEQYF. In DNA form, the CDR3 reads TGCGCCAGCAGCTTGGGTTACTCCTACGAGCAGTACTTC.

The V and J genes are TRBV5-1 and TRBJ2-2; 11 bases fit TRBD2. Germline trimming cut 2 bases from V and 3 bases from J; bases unmatched to any gene: 0. Germline CDR1 and CDR2: SGHRS and YFSETQ. The CDR3 consists of 15 residues. The CDR3 DNA is TGCGCCAGCAGCTTTAGCGGGAGGGACACCGGGGAGCTGTTTTTT. This gives the protein CASSFSGRDTGELFF.

The chain links TRBV19 to TRBJ2-7; 11 nucleotides match TRBD2. CDR3 length: 15 residues. Per the germline V gene, CDR1 is LNHDA and CDR2 is SQIVND (reference sequence). V gave up 4 bases and J gave up 3 bases; unmatched junction bases: 5. In nucleotides, the CDR3 is TGTGCCAGTAGTAAGGGACTAGCGGAAAGCTACGAGCAGTACTTC. Its translation is CASSKGLAESYEQYF.

The rearrangement links TRBV19 to TRBJ2-1, with TRBD2 matching over 10 bases. CDR1 and CDR2 (germline): LNHDA, SQIVND (reference sequence). The CDR3 extends over 16 amino acids. J gave up 4 bases and V 5 bases, and 8 bases lay outside the gene matches. The CDR3 DNA follows: TGTGCCAGTAGTGTTTCTAGCGGGAGTAGGTACAATGAGCAGTTCTTC. Residues: CASSVSSGSRYNEQFF.

As concerns this clone: The sample contains more than one DNA sequence encoding this CDR3. The genes are TRBV28 and TRBJ1-5; no firm D call. V was trimmed by 6 bases and J by 7 bases, leaving 7 bases between them. Looked up from germline, CDR1 is MDHEN and CDR2 is SYDVKM. This CDR3 contains 11 residues. The CDR3 sequence is CASSSLQPQHF. For the CDR3, the DNA is TGTGCCAGCAGCTCCCTCCAGCCCCAGCATTTT.